What follows describes a single T cell receptor beta chain. This sample was included in a study of CD8 T cells in Susac syndrome. Reverse transcription of about 0.45 to 1 ug RNA was performed with random hexamers. Amplification of the TCR beta CDR3 was carried out by immunoSEQ multiplex PCR, which spanned a total of 54 Vbeta and 13 Jbeta segments. From the immunoSEQ multiplex PCR reads, TCRdb called clonotypes with MiXCR, one entry per CDR3 protein. The sample consists of about 280,000 distinct CDR3 sequences, roughly 81% of them appearing once. Trimming took off 2 bases at V and 2 bases at J, with 9 bases between the two ends. This CDR3 spans 14 amino acids.

Source material: CD8+ T cells from PBMCs. The clonotype comes from a human donor with multiple sclerosis. The chain combines TRBV12-3 or TRBV12-4 with TRBJ1-1, with TRBD1 as a possible D gene (6 bases). CDR3 amino acids: CASSLQGRNTEAFF. As DNA, the CDR3 is TGTGCCAGCAGTTTACAGGGGCGTAACACTGAAGCTTTCTTT.